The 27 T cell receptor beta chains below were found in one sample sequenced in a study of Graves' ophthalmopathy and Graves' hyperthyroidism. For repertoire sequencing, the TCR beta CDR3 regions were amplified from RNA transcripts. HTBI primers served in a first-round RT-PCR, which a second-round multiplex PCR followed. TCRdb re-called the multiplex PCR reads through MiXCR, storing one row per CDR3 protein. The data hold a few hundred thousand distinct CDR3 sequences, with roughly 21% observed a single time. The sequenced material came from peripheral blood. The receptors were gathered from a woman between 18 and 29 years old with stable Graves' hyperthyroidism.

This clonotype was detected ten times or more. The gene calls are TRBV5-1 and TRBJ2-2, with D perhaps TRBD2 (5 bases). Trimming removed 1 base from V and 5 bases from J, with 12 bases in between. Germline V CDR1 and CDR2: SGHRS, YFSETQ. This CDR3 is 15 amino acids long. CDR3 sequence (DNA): TGCGCCAGCAGCTTGACCGGGGTCCAGACCGGGGAGCTGTTTTTT. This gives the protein CASSLTGVQTGELFF.

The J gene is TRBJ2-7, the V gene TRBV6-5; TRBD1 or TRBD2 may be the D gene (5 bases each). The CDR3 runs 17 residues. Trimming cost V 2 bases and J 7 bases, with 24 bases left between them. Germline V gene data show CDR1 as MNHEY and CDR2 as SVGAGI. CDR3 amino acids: CASSYGTSVGDPVEQYF. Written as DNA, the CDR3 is TGTGCCAGCAGTTACGGGACCTCCGTAGGGGATCCAGTGGAGCAGTACTTC.

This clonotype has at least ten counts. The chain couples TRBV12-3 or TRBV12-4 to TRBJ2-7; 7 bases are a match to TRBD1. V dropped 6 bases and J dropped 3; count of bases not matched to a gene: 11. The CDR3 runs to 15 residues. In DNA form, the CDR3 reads TGTGCCAGCAGCGTCTCGAGACAGGGCTTCTACGAGCAGTACTTC. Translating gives CASSVSRQGFYEQYF.

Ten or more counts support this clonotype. The CDR3 sequence is CAISGVGNTEAFF. As DNA, the CDR3 is TGTGCCATCAGTGGGGTGGGGAACACTGAAGCTTTCTTT. The V gene is TRBV10-3, the J gene TRBJ1-1; no clear D. Deletions cut 4 bases from V and 1 base from J, with 7 bases between. This CDR3 spans 13 amino acids. The germline CDR1 and CDR2 sequences are ENHRY and SYGVKD.

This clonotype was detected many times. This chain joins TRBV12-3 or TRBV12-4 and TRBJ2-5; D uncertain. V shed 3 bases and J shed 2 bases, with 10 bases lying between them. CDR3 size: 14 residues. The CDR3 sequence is CASSLSSLQETQYF. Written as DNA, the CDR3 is TGTGCCAGCAGTTTGAGTAGCTTGCAAGAGACCCAGTACTTC.

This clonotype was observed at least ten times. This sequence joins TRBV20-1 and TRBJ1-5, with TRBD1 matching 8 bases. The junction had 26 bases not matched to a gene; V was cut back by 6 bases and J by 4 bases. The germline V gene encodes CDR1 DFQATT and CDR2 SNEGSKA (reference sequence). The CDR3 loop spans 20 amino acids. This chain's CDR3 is CSALVDRDLAGYFRNQPQHF. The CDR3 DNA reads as TGCAGTGCACTCGTGGACAGGGACCTGGCTGGCTACTTTAGGAATCAGCCCCAGCATTTT.

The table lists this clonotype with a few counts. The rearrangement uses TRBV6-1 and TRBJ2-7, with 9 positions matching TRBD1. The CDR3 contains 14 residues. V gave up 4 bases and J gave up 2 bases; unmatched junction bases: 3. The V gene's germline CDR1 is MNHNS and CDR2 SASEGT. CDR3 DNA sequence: TGTGCCAGCAGTGGGACAGGGGCTCCCTACGAGCAGTACTTC. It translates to CASSGTGAPYEQYF.

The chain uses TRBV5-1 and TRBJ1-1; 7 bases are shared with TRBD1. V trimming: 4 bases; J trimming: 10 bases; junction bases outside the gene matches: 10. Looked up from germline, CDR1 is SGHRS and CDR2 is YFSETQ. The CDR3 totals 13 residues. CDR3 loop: CASSPGQADGAFF. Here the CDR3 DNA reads TGCGCCAGCAGCCCAGGACAGGCCGACGGAGCTTTCTTT.

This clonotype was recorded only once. The CDR3 DNA follows: TGTGCCAGCCTAGCGGGAGCCACCGGGGAGCTGTTTTTT. It encodes CASLAGATGELFF. The J gene is TRBJ2-2, the V gene TRBV2, with TRBD2 matching 10 bases. Trimming took 8 bases from V and 4 from J; bases not matched to a gene: 1. This CDR3 is 13 amino acids long. Germline V lookup: CDR1 SNHLY, CDR2 FYNNEI.

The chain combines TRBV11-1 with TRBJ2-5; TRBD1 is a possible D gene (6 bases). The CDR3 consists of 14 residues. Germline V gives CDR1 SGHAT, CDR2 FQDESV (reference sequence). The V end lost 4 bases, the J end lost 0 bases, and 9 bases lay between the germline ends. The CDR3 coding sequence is TGTGCCAGCAGCTCCGGGACACACCAAGAGACCCAGTACTTC. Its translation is CASSSGTHQETQYF.

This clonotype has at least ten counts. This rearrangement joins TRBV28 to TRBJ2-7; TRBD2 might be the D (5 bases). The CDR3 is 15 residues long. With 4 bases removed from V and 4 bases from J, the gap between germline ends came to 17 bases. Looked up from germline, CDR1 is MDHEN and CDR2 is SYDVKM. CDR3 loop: CASSSPAGPLYEQYF. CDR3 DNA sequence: TGTGCCAGCAGTTCCCCTGCGGGTCCACTTTACGAGCAGTACTTC. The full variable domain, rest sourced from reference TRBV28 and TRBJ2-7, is DVKVTQSSRYLVKRTGEKVFLECVQDMDHENMFWYRQDPGLGLRLIYFSYDVKMKEKGDIPEGYSVSREKKERFSLILESASTNQTSMYLCASSSPAGPLYEQYFGPGTRLTVT.

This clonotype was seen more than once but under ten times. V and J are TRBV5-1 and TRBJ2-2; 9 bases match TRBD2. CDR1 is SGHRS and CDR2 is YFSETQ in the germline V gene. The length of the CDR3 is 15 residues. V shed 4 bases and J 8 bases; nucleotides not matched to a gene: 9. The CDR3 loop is CASSQGLALTGELFF. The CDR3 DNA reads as TGCGCCAGCAGCCAGGGACTAGCTCTGACGGGGGAGCTGTTTTTT.

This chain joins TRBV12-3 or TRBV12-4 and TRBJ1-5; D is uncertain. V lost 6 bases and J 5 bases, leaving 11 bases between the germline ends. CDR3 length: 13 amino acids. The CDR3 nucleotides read TGTGCCAGCAGCCCCGCCCGGGATCAGCCCCAGCATTTT. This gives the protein CASSPARDQPQHF.

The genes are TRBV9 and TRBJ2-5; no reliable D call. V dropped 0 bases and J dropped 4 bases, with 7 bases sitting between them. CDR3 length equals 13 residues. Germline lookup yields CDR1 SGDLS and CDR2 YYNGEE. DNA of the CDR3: TGTGCCAGCAGCGTAGAACTGCGAGAGACCCAGTACTTC. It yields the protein CASSVELRETQYF.

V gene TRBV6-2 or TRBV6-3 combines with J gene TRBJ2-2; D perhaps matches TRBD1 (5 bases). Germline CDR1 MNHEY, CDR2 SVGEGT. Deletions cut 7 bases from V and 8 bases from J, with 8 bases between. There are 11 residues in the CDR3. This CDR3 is CASIAGGELFF. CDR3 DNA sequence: TGTGCCAGCATCGCAGGGGGGGAGCTGTTTTTT.

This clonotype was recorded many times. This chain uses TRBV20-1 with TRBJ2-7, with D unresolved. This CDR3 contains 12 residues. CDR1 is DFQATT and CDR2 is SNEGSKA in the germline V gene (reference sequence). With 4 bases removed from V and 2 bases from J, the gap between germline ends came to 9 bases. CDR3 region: CSATRAAYEQYF. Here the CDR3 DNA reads TGCAGTGCTACCCGGGCCGCCTACGAGCAGTACTTC.

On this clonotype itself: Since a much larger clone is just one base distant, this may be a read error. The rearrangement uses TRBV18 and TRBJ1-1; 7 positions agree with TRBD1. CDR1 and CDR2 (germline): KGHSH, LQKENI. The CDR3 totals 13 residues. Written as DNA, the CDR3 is TGTTCCAGCTCATCCCACAGGGGCACTGAAGCTTTCTTT. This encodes CSSSSHRGTEAFF.

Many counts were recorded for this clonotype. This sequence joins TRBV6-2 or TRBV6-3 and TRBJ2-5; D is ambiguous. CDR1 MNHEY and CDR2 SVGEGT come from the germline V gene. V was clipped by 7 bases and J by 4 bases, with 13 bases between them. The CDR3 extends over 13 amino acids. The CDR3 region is CASTAFTGETQYF. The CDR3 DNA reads TGTGCCAGCACCGCCTTCACTGGAGAGACCCAGTACTTC.

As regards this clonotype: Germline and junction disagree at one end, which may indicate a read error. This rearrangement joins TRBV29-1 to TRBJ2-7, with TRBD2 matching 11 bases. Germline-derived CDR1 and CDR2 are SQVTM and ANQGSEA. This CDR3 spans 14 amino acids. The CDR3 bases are TGCAGCGTTGAGCTAGCGGGAGGAGAATACGAGCGGTACTTC. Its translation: CSVELAGGEYERYF.

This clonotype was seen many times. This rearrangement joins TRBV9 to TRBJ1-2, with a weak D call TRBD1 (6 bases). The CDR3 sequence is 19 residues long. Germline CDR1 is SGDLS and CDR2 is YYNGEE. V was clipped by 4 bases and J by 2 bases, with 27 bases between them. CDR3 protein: CASSLGIAGMGAVNYGYTF. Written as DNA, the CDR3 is TGTGCCAGCAGCCTCGGAATAGCAGGGATGGGGGCCGTCAACTATGGCTACACCTTC.

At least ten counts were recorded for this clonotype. The CDR3 nucleotides are TGTGCCAGCAGCCAATCCCTAGACTATGGCTACACCTTC. Protein sequence: CASSQSLDYGYTF. V and J are TRBV7-9 and TRBJ1-2; D is undetermined. Germline V CDR1 and CDR2: SEHNR, FQNEAQ (reference sequence). Trimming pared 5 bases from V and 3 bases from J, leaving 10 bases between. The CDR3 is 13 amino acids.

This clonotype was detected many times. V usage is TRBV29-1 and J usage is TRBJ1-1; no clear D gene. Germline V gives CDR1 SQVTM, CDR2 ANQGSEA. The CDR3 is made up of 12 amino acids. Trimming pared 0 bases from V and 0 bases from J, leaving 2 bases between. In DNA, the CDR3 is TGCAGCGTTGAAGATGTGAACACTGAAGCTTTCTTT. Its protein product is CSVEDVNTEAFF.

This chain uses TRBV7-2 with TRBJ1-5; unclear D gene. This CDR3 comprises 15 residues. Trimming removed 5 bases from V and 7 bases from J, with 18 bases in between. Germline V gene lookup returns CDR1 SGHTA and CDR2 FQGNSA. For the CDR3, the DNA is TGTGCCAGCAGCCCCCTCGTCAACGCGGGGCAGCCCCAGCATTTT. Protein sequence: CASSPLVNAGQPQHF.

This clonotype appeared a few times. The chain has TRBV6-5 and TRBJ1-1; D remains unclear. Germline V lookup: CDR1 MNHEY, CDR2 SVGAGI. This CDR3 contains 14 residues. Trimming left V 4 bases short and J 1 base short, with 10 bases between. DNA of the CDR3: TGTGCCAGCAGTTCCCCCGGGTCGAACACTGAAGCTTTCTTT. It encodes CASSSPGSNTEAFF.

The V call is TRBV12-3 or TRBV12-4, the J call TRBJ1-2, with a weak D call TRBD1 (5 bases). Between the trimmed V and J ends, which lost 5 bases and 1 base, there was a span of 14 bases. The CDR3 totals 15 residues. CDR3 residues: CASSQGRRFNYGYTF. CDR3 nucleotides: TGTGCCAGCAGTCAGGGACGGCGTTTTAACTATGGCTACACCTTC.

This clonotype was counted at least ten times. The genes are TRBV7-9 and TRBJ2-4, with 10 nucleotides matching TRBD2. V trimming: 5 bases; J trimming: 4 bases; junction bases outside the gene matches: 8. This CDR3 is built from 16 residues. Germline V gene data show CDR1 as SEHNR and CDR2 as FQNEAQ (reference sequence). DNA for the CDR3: TGTGCCAGCAGCCCACCGGGACTAGCGCTTAAAAACATTCAGTACTTC. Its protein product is CASSPPGLALKNIQYF.

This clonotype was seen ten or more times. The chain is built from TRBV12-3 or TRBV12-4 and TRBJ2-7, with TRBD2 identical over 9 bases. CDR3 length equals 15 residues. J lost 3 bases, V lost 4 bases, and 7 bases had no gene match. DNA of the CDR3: TGTGCCAGCAGTTCCTTAGCGGGAGTAAGCTACGAGCAGTACTTC. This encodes CASSSLAGVSYEQYF.